This record covers a single T cell receptor (beta chain). Its specificity is not known. This sample is drawn from a study of blood T cells in healthy people across ages. Whole-study findings and limits: Fewer expanded clones and more diversity marked long-lived versus aged donors. Donor CMV status, an unknown factor, possibly confounded changes in expanded clonotypes.

For the second PCR, which ran for about 6 to 11 cycles, a sample-barcoded 5' primer and a J-beta primer mix were used. TCRdb re-called the 5' RACE reads through MiXCR, storing one row per CDR3 protein. The table has roughly 1.6 million distinct CDR3 sequences, roughly 30% seen once; the top ten hold about 11%. V was pared by 4 bases and J by 2 bases, with 12 bases between. This CDR3 spans 14 amino acids. Germline V lookup: CDR1 LNHDA, CDR2 SQIVND (reference sequence). What was sequenced was blood. This TCR was recovered from a woman under 40 in good health. J is TRBJ2-7 and V is TRBV19, with D perhaps matching TRBD1 (6 bases). CDR3 in DNA: TGTGCCAGTAGTACTTACAGGGCCCCCTACGAGCAGTACTTC. This sequence encodes CASSTYRAPYEQYF. Complete variable domain (other parts from reference TRBV19 and TRBJ2-7): DGGITQSPKYLFRKEGQNVTLSCEQNLNHDAMYWYRQDPGQGLRLIYYSQIVNDFQKGDIAEGYSVSREKKESFPLTVTSAQKNPTAFYLCASSTYRAPYEQYFGPGTRLTVT.